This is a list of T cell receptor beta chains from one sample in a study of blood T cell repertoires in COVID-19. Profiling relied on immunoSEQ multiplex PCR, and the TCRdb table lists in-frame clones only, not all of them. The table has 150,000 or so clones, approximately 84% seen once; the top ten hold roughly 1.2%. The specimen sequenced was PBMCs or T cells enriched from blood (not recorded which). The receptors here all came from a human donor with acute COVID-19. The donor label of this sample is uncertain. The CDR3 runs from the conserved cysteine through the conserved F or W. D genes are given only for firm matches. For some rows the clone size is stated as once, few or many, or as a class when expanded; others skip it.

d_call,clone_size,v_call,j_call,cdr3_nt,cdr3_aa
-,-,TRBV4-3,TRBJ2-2,TGCGCCAGCAGCCAAGATCTAGGAGGGGCCACCGGGGAGCTGTTTTTT,CASSQDLGGATGELFF
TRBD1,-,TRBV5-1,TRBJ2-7,TGCGCCAGCAGCGCCGGGACAGGGATCTCCTACGAGCAGTACTTC,CASSAGTGISYEQYF
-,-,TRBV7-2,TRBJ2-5,TGTGCCAGCAGCTGGACACTGGGGATGGAAGAGACCCAGTACTTC,CASSWTLGMEETQYF
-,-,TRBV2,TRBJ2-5,TGTGCCAGCTGCAGACAGGTCCAGGGAGAGACCCAGTACTTC,CASCRQVQGETQYF
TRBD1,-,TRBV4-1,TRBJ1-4,TGCGCCAGCAGCCAAGGTGTACGGGTAGGCCCACAGAGGGGGCCAAGGGAAAAACTGTTTTTT,CASSQGVRVGPQRGPREKLFF
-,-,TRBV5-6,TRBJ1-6,TGTGCCAGCAGCCGAAACCAGGGTGAACCCCTCCACTTT,CASSRNQGEPLHF
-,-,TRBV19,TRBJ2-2,TGTGCCAGTAGTCCAAACACCGGGGAGCTGTTTTTT,CASSPNTGELFF
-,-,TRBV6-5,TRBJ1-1,TGTGCCAGCACTTGGACAGCGAACACTGAAGCTTTCTTT,CASTWTANTEAFF
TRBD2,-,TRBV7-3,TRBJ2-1,TGTGCCAGCAGCTTCTCTAGCGGGGGGTACAATGAGCAGTTCTTC,CASSFSSGGYNEQFF
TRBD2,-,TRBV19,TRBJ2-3,TGTGCCAGTAACGGGGGGACCAGCACAGATACGCAGTATTTT,CASNGGTSTDTQYF
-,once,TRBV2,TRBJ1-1,TGTGCGTGTGAGGAAAAGGCTGAAGCTTTCTTT,CACEEKAEAFF
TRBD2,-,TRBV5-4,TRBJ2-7,TGTGCCAGCAGCTCCTTTAGCGGGGGGGGTACCTACGAGCAGTACTTC,CASSSFSGGGTYEQYF
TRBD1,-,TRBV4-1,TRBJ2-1,TGCGCCAGCAGCGGGACAGGGAATGAGCAGTTCTTC,CASSGTGNEQFF
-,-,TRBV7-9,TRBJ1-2,TGTGCCAGCAACCTTCAGGCAGGGAACTATGGCTACACCTTC,CASNLQAGNYGYTF
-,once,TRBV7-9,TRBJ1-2,TGTGCCAGCAGCTTACGGGGTCCCCCTAACTATGGCTACACCTTC,CASSLRGPPNYGYTF
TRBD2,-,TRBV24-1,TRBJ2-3,TGTGCCTCCGGTCCGGGGGGGGGAGATACGCAGTATTTT,CASGPGGGDTQYF
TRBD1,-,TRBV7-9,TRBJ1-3,TGTGCCAGCAGCTTCGACAGGGACTCTGGAAACACCATATATTTT,CASSFDRDSGNTIYF
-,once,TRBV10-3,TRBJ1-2,TGTGCCATCAGTGAGTCTTTTGGGGCGACCCTGAGGGGCTACACCTTC,CAISESFGATLRGYTF
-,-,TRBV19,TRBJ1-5,TGTGCCAGTAGTATAGAGGGGCGAGGCAATCAGCCCCAGCATTTT,CASSIEGRGNQPQHF
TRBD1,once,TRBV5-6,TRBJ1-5,TGTGCCAGCGACGTTTGGACAGGGGTCTTTCGGCGACAGCCCCAGCATTTT,CASDVWTGVFRRQPQHF
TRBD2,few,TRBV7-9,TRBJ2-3,TGTGCCAGCAGCGTTAGCGGGGGGCCCACAGATACGCAGTATTTT,CASSVSGGPTDTQYF
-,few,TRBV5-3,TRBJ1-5,TGTGCCAGAAGCCCAAGGGGGGGTGGCAGCAATCAGCCCCAGCATTTT,CARSPRGGGSNQPQHF
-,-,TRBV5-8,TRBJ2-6,TGTGCCAGCAGCTTGGACGGGGTTGCTGGGGCCAACGTCCTGACTTTC,CASSLDGVAGANVLTF
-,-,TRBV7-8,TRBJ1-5,TGTGCCAGCAGCTTAGGGGCGGGGGGTGATCAGCCCCAGCATTTT,CASSLGAGGDQPQHF
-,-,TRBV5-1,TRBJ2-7,TGCGCCAGCAGCGCGGAGCCGGGACAACAGGAGTTCGAGCAGTACTTC,CASSAEPGQQEFEQYF
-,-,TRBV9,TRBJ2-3,TGTGCCAGCAGCGTAGTGGGGGGGGCCTCAGATACGCAGTATTTT,CASSVVGGASDTQYF
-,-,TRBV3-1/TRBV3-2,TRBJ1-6,TGTGCCAGCAGCCCAGGGGAGAGGGGATTGAGTTCACCCCTCCACTTT,CASSPGERGLSSPLHF
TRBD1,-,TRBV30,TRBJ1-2,TGTGCCTGGAGGGACAGGAATGCTGGCTACACCTTC,CAWRDRNAGYTF
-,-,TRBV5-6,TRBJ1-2,TGTGCCAGCAGCTTGTTAGGTTTCCCAGGGCATGGCTACACCTTC,CASSLLGFPGHGYTF
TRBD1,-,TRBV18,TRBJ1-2,TGTGCCAGCTCACCGGACAGGGCCCACTATGGCTACACCTTC,CASSPDRAHYGYTF
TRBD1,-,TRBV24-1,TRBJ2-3,TGTGCCACCAGTGCCCCGTCCGGGACAGGGGACACAGATACGCAGTATTTT,CATSAPSGTGDTDTQYF
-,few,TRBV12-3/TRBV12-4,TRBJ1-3,TGTGCCAGCAGTCGGGGAAACACCATATATTTT,CASSRGNTIYF
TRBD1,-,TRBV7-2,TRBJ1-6,TGTGCCAGCAGCTTCCGACAGGGTAATTCACCCCTCCACTTT,CASSFRQGNSPLHF
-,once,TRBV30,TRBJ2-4,TGTGCCTGGAGAGACAGTCCCAAAAACATTCAGTACTTC,CAWRDSPKNIQYF
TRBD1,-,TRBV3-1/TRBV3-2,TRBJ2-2,TGTGCCAGCAGCCATGGGGACAGACACGGGGCCGGGGAGCTGTTTTTT,CASSHGDRHGAGELFF
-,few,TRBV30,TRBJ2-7,TGTGCCTGGAGTGTACAGTCCCGCGAGCAGTACTTC,CAWSVQSREQYF